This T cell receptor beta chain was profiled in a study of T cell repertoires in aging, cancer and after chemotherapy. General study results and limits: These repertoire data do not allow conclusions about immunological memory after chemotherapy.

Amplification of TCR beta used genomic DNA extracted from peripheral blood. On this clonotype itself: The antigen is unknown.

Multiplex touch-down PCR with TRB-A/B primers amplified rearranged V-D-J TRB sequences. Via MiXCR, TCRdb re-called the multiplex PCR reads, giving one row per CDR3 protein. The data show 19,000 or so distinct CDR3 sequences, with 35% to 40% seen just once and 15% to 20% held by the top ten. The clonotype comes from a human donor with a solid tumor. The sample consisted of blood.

The CDR3: CASSIPGPNSGNTIYF. The CDR3 DNA sequence: TGTGCCAGCAGCATACCGGGACCGAACTCTGGAAACACCATATATTTT. The chain links TRBV5-5 to TRBJ1-3; weak D call: TRBD1 (5 bases). Germline-derived CDR1 and CDR2 are SGHKS and YYEKEE (reference sequence). The CDR3 has 16 amino acids. V was trimmed by 4 bases and J by 0 bases, leaving 14 bases between them. Together with reference TRBV5-5 and TRBJ1-3, the CDR3 gives the full variable domain: DAGVTQSPTHLIKTRGQQVTLRCSPISGHKSVSWYQQVLGQGPQFIFQYYEKEERGRGNFPDRFSARQFPNYSSELNVNALLLGDSALYLCASSIPGPNSGNTIYFGEGSWLTVV.